This T cell receptor beta chain was found in a study of blood T cell repertoires in COVID-19 (TCRdb year 2020). Regarding the research as a whole: Collaborator samples came from the United States, Italy and Spain and covered acute and convalescent phases of COVID-19. The repertoires were released in a freely available public database intended as a resource for research on the immune response to SARS-CoV-2. A de-identified subject ID, COVID-19 status, age in years and sex were almost always included in the sample metadata. Subjects who had been exposed to COVID-19, were actively infected with it, or had recovered from it provided the deeply sampled blood TCRbeta repertoires that made up the dataset. The samples were drawn from two sources: the first 160 participants of the ongoing ImmuneRACE study, and 1,254 subjects contributed by 6 global collaborators. The material from the prospective study consisted of cDNA or gDNA derived from T cells, B-cell-depleted T cells, or PBMCs. HLA class I and class II types, where available, came from metadata supplied by the sample provider rather than from assay-based typing. The full study reports these points: How much clinical and demographic metadata was included differed by source and by participant, and the metadata was provided uncurated.

TCRbeta CDR3 regions were amplified from genomic DNA by means of the immunoSEQ Assay, a bias-controlled multiplex PCR. The authors processed their data as follows. Nucleated cell counts per sample were estimated from amplification of reference gene primers within the assay. To quantify the absolute abundance of each unique TCRbeta CDR3 rearrangement, sequence reads were collapsed and filtered. Productive Simpson clonality was computed per sample as the square root of Simpson's diversity index over productive rearrangements. The clones in this table, taken by TCRdb from immuneACCESS, are in-frame only. Not every clone is retained; where verified, under half of the shortfall comes from an unresolved V gene, and the cause of the rest is unknown. V and J calls and clone size are as listed in that table; D and trimming were resolved from the DNA. The sample data list fewer than 110,000 clones, and roughly 90% of these were observed just once. Of the sample, 4.9% falls within the top ten clones.

Each collaborating institution followed its own protocols to collect whole blood in K2EDTA tubes. For TCRbeta analysis, collaborators shipped samples as frozen whole blood, isolated PBMCs, or DNA extracted from either of those sample types. In the case of this clone: Its antigen has not been determined. No base quality values were provided; no much bigger clone lies one nucleotide off.

Trimming removed 5 bases from V and 2 bases from J, leaving 21 bases between the germline ends. The germline V gene encodes CDR1 SGDLS and CDR2 YYNGEE. The CDR3 goes from the cysteine to the phenylalanine over 17 residues. Of all the DNA, just the CDR3 is kept, 51 bases in frame from base 1. The chain is made from TRBV9 and TRBJ2-3; the D gene is possibly TRBD1, with 5 bases matching. The TCR comes from a man aged 40-49 years with active or convalescent COVID-19. The sequenced sample consisted of peripheral blood. At the DNA level, the sequence is TGTGCCAGCAGTGTACTTAGTAGGCCCAGGGACACAGATACGCAGTATTTT. The translation is CASSVLSRPRDTDTQYF.